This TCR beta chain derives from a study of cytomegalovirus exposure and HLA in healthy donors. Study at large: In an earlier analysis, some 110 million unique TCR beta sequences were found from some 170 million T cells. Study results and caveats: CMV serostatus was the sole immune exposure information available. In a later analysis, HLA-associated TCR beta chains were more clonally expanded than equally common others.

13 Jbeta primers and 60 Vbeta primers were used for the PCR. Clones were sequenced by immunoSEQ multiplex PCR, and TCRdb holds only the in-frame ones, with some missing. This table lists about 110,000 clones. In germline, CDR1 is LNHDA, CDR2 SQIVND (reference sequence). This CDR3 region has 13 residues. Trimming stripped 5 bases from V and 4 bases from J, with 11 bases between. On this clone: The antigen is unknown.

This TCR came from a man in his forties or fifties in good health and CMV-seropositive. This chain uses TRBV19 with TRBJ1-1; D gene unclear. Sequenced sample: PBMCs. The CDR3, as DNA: TGTGCCAGTAGTCGTACCCTGGCCACTGAAGCTTTCTTT. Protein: CASSRTLATEAFF.